This T cell receptor (beta chain) was profiled in a study of beta chain features in type 1 diabetes. The wider study: Analysis included roughly 100 million sorted cells drawn from all samples.

This clone was seen a handful of times. Its antigen is currently unknown. Broader study findings: Type 1 diabetes patients had TCRB CDR3s that were shorter (moderately but significantly so) in all four CD4+ subsets. There were fewer insertions and more deletions at the VDJ junctions of type 1 diabetes patients. The naive, central memory and Treg TCRB repertoires looked more alike in patients than they did in healthy donors.

Markers CD45RO/CCR7/CD25/CD127/CD95/CD27 served to sort CD4+ naive, central memory, regulatory and stem cell-like memory cells. The isolated RNA, all of it, was reverse transcribed, so expressed TCRB transcripts were what got sequenced. TCRdb's table, derived via immunoSEQ multiplex PCR, lists solely in-frame clones and lacks some. The sample has about 660,000 clones; about an eighth are singletons. The ends lost 4 bases at V and 5 bases at J; junction bases unmatched: 5. Per germline, CDR1 MNHEY and CDR2 SMNVEV (reference sequence). The CDR3 consists of 14 residues. This sequence originates from a man between 18 and 29 years old with type 1 diabetes. The sequencing input was naive CD4+ T cells from blood. The V call is TRBV27, the J call TRBJ1-2; 9 bases match TRBD1. CDR3 sequence: CASSWGQGGYGYTF. CDR3 in DNA: TGTGCCAGCAGTTGGGGACAGGGAGGGTATGGCTACACCTTC.